A single T cell receptor (beta chain) is shown here with its context. The data are from a study of blood T cell repertoires in COVID-19. Data came from immunoSEQ multiplex PCR; TCRdb stores just in-frame clones and leaves some out. Of tens of thousands of clones in the sample, approximately 88% were seen once. Germline-derived CDR1 and CDR2 are KGHDR and SFDVKD. Trimming took off 3 bases at V and 5 bases at J, with 20 bases between the two ends. This CDR3 has 17 amino acids. The sequence was obtained from a man aged 50-60 years with active COVID-19. The sequencing input was peripheral blood. This rearrangement joins TRBV24-1 to TRBJ2-3; D may be TRBD1 (6 bases). The CDR3 DNA reads as TGTGCCACCAGTGATGCTGGGGTTGGCCAGGGGATAGATACGCAGTATTTT. Protein: CATSDAGVGQGIDTQYF.